The 13 T cell receptor beta chains below all came from one sample that was sequenced in a study of blood T cells in healthy people across ages. Primers used in a second PCR of roughly 7 to 11 cycles were a sample-barcoded 5' primer and a J-beta primer mix. TCRdb analysed the 5' RACE reads with MiXCR anew, one entry per CDR3 protein. This sample carries about a million distinct CDR3 sequences, 30% to 40% of them seen once, and the ten largest clones take around 13%. Sequenced sample: blood. The receptors originated from a man younger than 35 in good health.

Of note for this clonotype: Relative to the germline gene, one junction end is altered; a read error may explain this. The chain is built from TRBV28 and TRBJ1-1; D is unclear. This CDR3 is built from 13 residues. The germline CDR1 and CDR2 sequences are MDHEN and SYDVKM. In DNA form, the CDR3 reads TGTGCCAACAGTCCCCTTACAAGGGAAAAAGCTTTCTTT. Its protein product is CANSPLTREKAFF.

The J gene is TRBJ1-3, the V gene TRBV10-3; TRBD1 might be the D (5 bases). The CDR3 consists of 15 residues. Germline V gene lookup returns CDR1 ENHRY and CDR2 SYGVKD. V lost 3 bases and J 3 bases, leaving 12 bases between the germline ends. Here the CDR3 DNA reads TGTGCCATCAGTGATACCAGGGATGTTGGAAACACCATATATTTT. Translated, it gives CAISDTRDVGNTIYF.

This clonotype occurred once. The chain combines TRBV6-1 with TRBJ2-1; 7 positions match TRBD1. V was pared by 5 bases and J by 8 bases, with 12 bases of the junction left unmatched. The CDR3 sequence is 15 residues long. Germline-derived CDR1 and CDR2 are MNHNS and SASEGT. CDR3 sequence: CASSNRGDGIHEQFF. The CDR3 DNA sequence: TGTGCCAGCAGTAACAGGGGAGATGGTATACATGAGCAGTTCTTC.

This chain uses TRBV20-1 with TRBJ2-7; no reliable D call. Germline assignment: CDR1 DFQATT and CDR2 SNEGSKA (reference sequence). V lost 4 bases to trimming and J lost 9 bases, with 16 bases between them. The CDR3 length is 12 residues. DNA for the CDR3: TGCAGTGCTATTTACGAACATAGGTGGCAGTACTTC. Translation: CSAIYEHRWQYF.

V usage is TRBV12-3 or TRBV12-4 and J usage is TRBJ1-2; D uncertain. The CDR3 loop spans 15 amino acids. Trimming pared 6 bases from V and 1 base from J, leaving 15 bases between. The CDR3 loop is CASSASHIFNYGYTF. As DNA, the CDR3 is TGTGCCAGCAGCGCCTCCCACATTTTTAACTATGGCTACACCTTC.

The chain combines TRBV20-1 with TRBJ2-1, with D maybe TRBD2 (5 bases). The CDR3 totals 12 residues. V gave up 6 bases and J gave up 1 base, with 7 bases separating them. Germline CDR1 reads DFQATT; CDR2 reads SNEGSKA (reference sequence). The CDR3 coding sequence is TGCAGTGCCGCGGGTTCCTACAATGAGCAGTTCTTC. It translates to CSAAGSYNEQFF.

Only a few counts were recorded for this clonotype. This rearrangement joins TRBV7-9 to TRBJ2-3, with D perhaps matching TRBD2 (7 bases). This CDR3 has 16 residues. In germline, CDR1 is SEHNR, CDR2 FQNEAQ (reference sequence). The V end was cut by 5 bases, the J end by 1 base, with 16 bases between. The CDR3 DNA sequence: TGTGCCAGCAGCGAATGGTCGGGGGGCCGCACAGATACGCAGTATTTT. Its protein product is CASSEWSGGRTDTQYF. The variable domain in full, with the rest retrieved from reference TRBV7-9 and TRBJ2-3, is DTGVSQNPRHKITKRGQNVTFRCDPISEHNRLYWYRQTLGQGPEFLTYFQNEAQLEKSRLLSDRFSAERPKGSFSTLEIQRTEQGDSAMYLCASSEWSGGRTDTQYFGPGTRLTVL.

To note about this clonotype: This may stem from a read error, because a much larger clone lies one nucleotide away. The chain uses TRBV13 and TRBJ1-1; 9 bases match TRBD1. V was pared by 3 bases and J by 5 bases, with 13 bases of the junction left unmatched. This CDR3 spans 17 amino acids. CDR1 PRHDT and CDR2 FYEKMQ come from the germline V gene (reference sequence). The CDR3 nucleotides read TGTGCCAGCAGCTTGTCGCCCGGGGACAGGGCAAATACTGAAGCTTTCTTT. Translated: CASSLSPGDRANTEAFF.

The rearrangement joins TRBV12-3 or TRBV12-4 to TRBJ2-3; 10 positions match TRBD2. CDR3 size: 18 residues. J lost 3 bases, V lost 6 bases, and 15 bases had no gene match. CDR3 DNA sequence: TGTGCCAGCAGCCCATTCTCAGGGCTAGCGGGGGTGACAGATACGCAGTATTTT. Amino acid sequence: CASSPFSGLAGVTDTQYF.

This clonotype was counted only a few times. The chain links TRBV2 to TRBJ1-2; D gene uncertain. Trimming shortened V by 8 bases and J by 6 bases, and 16 bases separated the two germline ends. CDR3 length equals 13 residues. CDR1 is SNHLY, CDR2 FYNNEI, per germline. The CDR3 DNA reads as TGTGCCAGCGGGAGCGGATACGCAGATGGCTACACCTTC. Protein: CASGSGYADGYTF.

This clonotype was observed once. The chain joins TRBV24-1 to TRBJ1-1, with 10 bases aligning to TRBD1. Germline V CDR1 and CDR2: KGHDR, SFDVKD. This CDR3 spans 13 amino acids. The trim removed 3 bases at V and 11 bases at J, leaving 5 bases unmatched. CDR3 in amino acids: CATSDRTGGMAFF. The CDR3 DNA reads as TGTGCCACCAGTGATCGGACAGGGGGAATGGCTTTCTTT.

This clonotype showed up just once. The chain links TRBV6-5 to TRBJ1-1, with 9 bases identical to TRBD1. CDR1 MNHEY and CDR2 SVGAGI come from the germline V gene. This CDR3 has 17 amino acids. V was pared by 3 bases and J by 5 bases, with 13 bases of the junction left unmatched. The CDR3 here is CASSYLTGGALGTEAFF. Here the CDR3 DNA reads TGTGCCAGCAGTTATTTAACAGGGGGCGCGTTGGGTACTGAAGCTTTCTTT.

This clonotype was recorded a few times. The rearrangement uses TRBV30 and TRBJ1-5, with TRBD1 as a possible D gene (5 bases). CDR1 and CDR2 (germline): GTSNPN, SVGIG (reference sequence). V dropped 6 bases and J dropped 4 bases, with 13 bases sitting between them. The CDR3 contains 13 residues. The CDR3 region has the DNA TGTGCCTGTGGGGCAGAGCTTAATCAGCCCCAGCATTTT. Its protein product is CACGAELNQPQHF.